This is a list of T cell receptor beta chains from one sample in a study of T cells in localized non-small cell lung cancer. This table comes from immunoSEQ multiplex PCR, and its TCRdb copy is limited to in-frame clones, with some not included. The table lists tens of thousands of clones, roughly 86% of them singletons. The input for sequencing was PBMCs, taken before any cancer treatment. These receptors came from a female donor with stage II lung adenocarcinoma. Both conserved end residues are part of each CDR3. A D gene is named only where the DNA matches it firmly. Size is stated for part of the rows, as once, few or many counts, or as a class when the clone is expanded.

J: TRBJ2-5; V: TRBV7-8; size: once; D: -; CDR3: CASSYGQGGTQETQYF
J: TRBJ1-2; V: TRBV5-1; size: few; D: -; CDR3: CASSLESYGYTF
J: TRBJ2-5; V: TRBV11-2; size: -; D: -; CDR3: CASSQRQLQETQYF
J: TRBJ2-3; V: TRBV5-1; size: -; D: -; CDR3: CASSFFSRTSSTDTQYF
J: TRBJ2-5; V: TRBV5-6; size: -; D: TRBD2; CDR3: CASSLVRGTGTRVETQYF
J: TRBJ1-6; V: TRBV2; size: -; D: -; CDR3: CASRDRADNSPLHF
J: TRBJ1-3; V: TRBV5-1; size: -; D: -; CDR3: CASSLAGPSAGNTIYF
J: TRBJ1-2; V: TRBV15; size: -; D: -; CDR3: CATSPRQGNYGYTF
J: TRBJ1-6; V: TRBV19; size: -; D: TRBD1; CDR3: CARKTTGGYNSPLHF
J: TRBJ2-1; V: TRBV6-5; size: -; D: -; CDR3: CASRDDGGTYNEQFF
J: TRBJ1-1; V: TRBV5-6; size: -; D: -; CDR3: CASSLSGVTEAFF
J: TRBJ1-5; V: TRBV6-1; size: -; D: -; CDR3: CASSEPRARQPQHF
J: TRBJ1-2; V: TRBV7-8; size: -; D: TRBD1; CDR3: CASSIRTGNFNYGYTF
J: TRBJ1-2; V: TRBV6-1; size: few; D: -; CDR3: CASRTESDSHYGYTF
J: TRBJ2-1; V: TRBV7-6; size: -; D: -; CDR3: CASSYMDNEQFF
J: TRBJ1-1; V: TRBV6-1; size: -; D: -; CDR3: CASRVPSNTEAFF
J: TRBJ2-3; V: TRBV5-1; size: -; D: -; CDR3: CASSLGYGATDTQYF
J: TRBJ1-1; V: TRBV2; size: few; D: TRBD1; CDR3: CASSQGEGTEAFF
J: TRBJ1-3; V: TRBV5-1; size: -; D: -; CDR3: CASSLVQLGNTIYF
J: TRBJ2-7; V: TRBV4-1; size: -; D: -; CDR3: CASSHPGVYEQYF
J: TRBJ1-4; V: TRBV5-5; size: -; D: -; CDR3: CASSPGPTSTGNEKLFF
J: TRBJ2-1; V: TRBV19; size: -; D: -; CDR3: CASSTLLNLDRLRGQFF
J: TRBJ1-1; V: TRBV6-1; size: -; D: TRBD1; CDR3: CASSAEGAVNTEVFF
J: TRBJ1-6; V: TRBV27; size: -; D: -; CDR3: CASSLPLRLNSPLHF
J: TRBJ2-5; V: TRBV9; size: once; D: TRBD1; CDR3: CASSVGGTGRLETQYF
J: TRBJ1-2; V: TRBV5-8; size: -; D: TRBD1; CDR3: CASSSRQGPWVGYTF
J: TRBJ2-7; V: TRBV6-1; size: -; D: -; CDR3: CASRAVSYEQYF
J: TRBJ1-1; V: TRBV7-6; size: -; D: -; CDR3: CASSSYRTMNTEAFF
J: TRBJ2-7; V: TRBV5-1; size: -; D: -; CDR3: CASSSPTGGEQYF
J: TRBJ1-2; V: TRBV27; size: -; D: -; CDR3: CASRPVTIGPGGYTF
J: TRBJ2-7; V: TRBV5-1; size: -; D: -; CDR3: CASSREGAPYEQYF
J: TRBJ2-3; V: TRBV12-5; size: -; D: TRBD2; CDR3: CASGPGLAGSTDTQYF
J: TRBJ1-4; V: TRBV16; size: -; D: TRBD1; CDR3: CASRTGTGSEKLFF
J: TRBJ1-2; V: TRBV7-8; size: few; D: -; CDR3: CASSPIRGDGYTF
J: TRBJ1-6; V: TRBV6-6; size: once; D: -; CDR3: CASRDGGLAGSPLHF
J: TRBJ2-5; V: TRBV2; size: -; D: -; CDR3: CASRIVGETQYF
J: TRBJ2-2; V: TRBV7-7; size: -; D: TRBD2; CDR3: CASSPSGGNTGELFF
J: TRBJ1-6; V: TRBV19; size: -; D: -; CDR3: CASESRARQGSTPLHF
J: TRBJ2-3; V: TRBV10-3; size: -; D: -; CDR3: CAISSSERGSTDTQYF
J: TRBJ2-1; V: TRBV19; size: once; D: TRBD2; CDR3: CASSIAGGLYNEQFF
J: TRBJ2-1; V: TRBV7-2; size: -; D: -; CDR3: CASSLNRYNEQFF
J: TRBJ1-2; V: TRBV6-6; size: -; D: TRBD1; CDR3: CASRGTGGYTF
J: TRBJ2-7; V: TRBV5-1; size: -; D: TRBD2; CDR3: CASRLTSGGANEQYF
J: TRBJ1-1; V: TRBV19; size: -; D: TRBD1; CDR3: CATRTGGPEAFF
J: TRBJ1-2; V: TRBV29-1; size: -; D: TRBD1; CDR3: CSVQGDHGYTF
J: TRBJ1-1; V: TRBV2; size: -; D: -; CDR3: CASSDILAEAFF
J: TRBJ2-1; V: TRBV29-1; size: -; D: TRBD2; CDR3: CSALTSGNYNEQFF
J: TRBJ1-1; V: TRBV19; size: -; D: -; CDR3: CASGVSLGSRLNTEAFF
J: TRBJ1-5; V: TRBV5-5; size: -; D: TRBD1; CDR3: CASSWGDRENQPQHF
J: TRBJ2-1; V: TRBV6-1; size: -; D: -; CDR3: CASRSSYNEQFF
J: TRBJ2-3; V: TRBV6-4; size: -; D: -; CDR3: CASSTTMRTDTQYF
J: TRBJ1-1; V: TRBV6-1; size: -; D: TRBD1; CDR3: CASRDRAQSFVAFF
J: TRBJ1-2; V: TRBV25-1; size: -; D: -; CDR3: CASSDTVYKGYGYTF
J: TRBJ1-1; V: TRBV6-1; size: few; D: TRBD1; CDR3: CASRADRGGNTEAFF
J: TRBJ1-5; V: TRBV10-1; size: -; D: -; CDR3: CASSEYRPKRTGFNQPQHF